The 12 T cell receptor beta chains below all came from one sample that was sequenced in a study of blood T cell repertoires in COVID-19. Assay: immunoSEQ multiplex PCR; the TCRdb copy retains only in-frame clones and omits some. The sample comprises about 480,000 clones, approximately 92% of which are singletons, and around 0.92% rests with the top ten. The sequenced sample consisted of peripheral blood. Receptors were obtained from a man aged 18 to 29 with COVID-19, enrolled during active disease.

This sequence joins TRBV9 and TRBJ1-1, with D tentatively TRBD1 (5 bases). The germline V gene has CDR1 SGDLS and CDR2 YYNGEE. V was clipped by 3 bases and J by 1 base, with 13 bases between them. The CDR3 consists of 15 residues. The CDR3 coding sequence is TGTGCCAGCAGCGCGTGGGGGGGTGCGAACACTGAAGCTTTCTTT. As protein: CASSAWGGANTEAFF.

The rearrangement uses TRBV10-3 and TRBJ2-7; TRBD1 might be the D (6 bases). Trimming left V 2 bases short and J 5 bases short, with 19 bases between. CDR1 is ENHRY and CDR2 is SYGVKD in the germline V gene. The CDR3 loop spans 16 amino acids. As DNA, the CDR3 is TGTGCCATCAGTGAGGGGTTTACCGGACAGATCCACGAGCAGTACTTC. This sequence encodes CAISEGFTGQIHEQYF.

The CDR3 DNA reads TGTGCCACCAGTGATTCAAGAGATCCTCCTAGCAATCAGCCCCAGCATTTT. Amino acid sequence: CATSDSRDPPSNQPQHF. The V and J genes are TRBV24-1 and TRBJ1-5; D gene ambiguous. Trimming cost V 2 bases and J 0 bases, with 13 bases left between them. From germline, CDR1 is KGHDR and CDR2 SFDVKD. CDR3 length: 17 residues.

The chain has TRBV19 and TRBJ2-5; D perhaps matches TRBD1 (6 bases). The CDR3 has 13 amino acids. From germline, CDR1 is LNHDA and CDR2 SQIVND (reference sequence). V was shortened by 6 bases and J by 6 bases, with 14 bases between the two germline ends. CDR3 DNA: TGTGCCAGTAGCCTACAGGGACCGCAGACCCAGTACTTC. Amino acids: CASSLQGPQTQYF. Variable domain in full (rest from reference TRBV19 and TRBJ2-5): DGGITQSPKYLFRKEGQNVTLSCEQNLNHDAMYWYRQDPGQGLRLIYYSQIVNDFQKGDIAEGYSVSREKKESFPLTVTSAQKNPTAFYLCASSLQGPQTQYFGPGTRLLVL.

CDR3 loop: CASSDRLASLEKLFF. DNA for the CDR3: TGTGCCAGCAGCGATCGACTAGCGTCACTTGAAAAACTGTTTTTT. This rearrangement joins TRBV25-1 to TRBJ1-4; the D is unclear. CDR3 length equals 15 residues. The germline gives CDR1 MGHDK, CDR2 SYGVNS. Between the trimmed V and J ends, which lost 6 bases and 7 bases, there was a span of 18 bases. The variable domain in full, with the rest retrieved from reference TRBV25-1 and TRBJ1-4, is EADIYQTPRYLVIGTGKKITLECSQTMGHDKMYWYQQDPGMELHLIHYSYGVNSTEKGDLSSESTVSRIRTEHFPLTLESARPSHTSQYLCASSDRLASLEKLFFGSGTQLSVL.

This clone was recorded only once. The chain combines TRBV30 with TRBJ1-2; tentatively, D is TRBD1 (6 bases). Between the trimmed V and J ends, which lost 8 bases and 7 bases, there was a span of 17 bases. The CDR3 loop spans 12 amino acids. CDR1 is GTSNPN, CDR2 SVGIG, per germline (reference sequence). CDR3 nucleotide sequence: TGTGCCGGCGTGACAGGAAGGGTTGGCTACACCTTC. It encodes CAGVTGRVGYTF.

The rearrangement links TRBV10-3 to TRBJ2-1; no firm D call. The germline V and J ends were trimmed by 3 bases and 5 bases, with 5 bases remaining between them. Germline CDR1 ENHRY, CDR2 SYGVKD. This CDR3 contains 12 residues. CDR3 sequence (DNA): TGTGCCATCAGTGATAGAGACAATGAGCAGTTCTTC. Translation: CAISDRDNEQFF.

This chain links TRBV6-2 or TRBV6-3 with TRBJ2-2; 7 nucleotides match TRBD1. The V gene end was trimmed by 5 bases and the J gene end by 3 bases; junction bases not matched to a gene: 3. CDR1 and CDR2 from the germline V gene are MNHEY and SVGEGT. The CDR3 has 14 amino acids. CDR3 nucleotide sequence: TGTGCCAGCAGTCACAGGGGCGACACCGGGGAGCTGTTTTTT. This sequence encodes CASSHRGDTGELFF.

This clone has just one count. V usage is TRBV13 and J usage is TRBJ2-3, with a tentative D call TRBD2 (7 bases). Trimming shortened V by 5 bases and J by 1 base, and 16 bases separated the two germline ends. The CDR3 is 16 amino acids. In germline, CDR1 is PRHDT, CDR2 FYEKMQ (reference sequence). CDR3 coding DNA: TGTGCCAGCAGCACCTCACGGGGGGCAGGCACAGATACGCAGTATTTT. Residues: CASSTSRGAGTDTQYF.

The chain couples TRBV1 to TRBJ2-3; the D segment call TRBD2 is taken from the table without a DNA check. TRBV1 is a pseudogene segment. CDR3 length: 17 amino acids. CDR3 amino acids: CTSSQGVAGASTDTQYF. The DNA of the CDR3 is TGCACCAGCAGCCAGGGCGTAGCGGGAGCGAGCACAGATACGCAGTATTTT.

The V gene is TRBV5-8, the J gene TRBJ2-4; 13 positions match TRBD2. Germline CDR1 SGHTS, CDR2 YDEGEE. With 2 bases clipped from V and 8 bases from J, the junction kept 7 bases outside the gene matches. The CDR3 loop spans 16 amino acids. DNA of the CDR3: TGTGCCAGCAGCTTCGGACTAGCGGGGGACATAGACATTCAGTACTTC. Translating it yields CASSFGLAGDIDIQYF. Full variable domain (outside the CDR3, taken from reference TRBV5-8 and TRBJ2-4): EAGVTQSPTHLIKTRGQQATLRCSPISGHTSVYWYQQALGLGLQFLLWYDEGEERNRGNFPPRFSGRQFPNYSSELNVNALELEDSALYLCASSFGLAGDIDIQYFGAGTRLSVL.

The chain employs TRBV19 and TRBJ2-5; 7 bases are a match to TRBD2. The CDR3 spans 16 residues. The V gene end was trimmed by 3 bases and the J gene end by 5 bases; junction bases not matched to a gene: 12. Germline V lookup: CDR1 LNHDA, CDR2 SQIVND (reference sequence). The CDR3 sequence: CASSIGGSTSWETQYF. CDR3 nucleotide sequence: TGTGCCAGTAGTATCGGCGGGAGTACTTCTTGGGAGACCCAGTACTTC.